This T cell receptor beta chain was obtained from a study of blood T cell repertoires in COVID-19. Study in general: The study drew acute and convalescent COVID-19 samples from the United States, Italy and Spain.

The cohort comprised adults aged about 18 to 90 years residing in about two dozen US areas. In assigning cohorts, the study relied on participant-reported clinical history. Original methodology: Using reference gene primer amplification, nucleated cell counts were estimated. Data came from immunoSEQ multiplex PCR; TCRdb stores just in-frame clones and leaves some out. Clone size and V and J calls were adopted from that table, with D and trimming inferred from the DNA. Here the sample spans approximately 400,000 clones, 91% being singletons. In the case of this clone: The same CDR3 is also encoded by other DNA sequences in this sample.

The CDR3 totals 12 residues. The germline gives CDR1 KGHDR, CDR2 SFDVKD. Trimming took off 2 bases at V and 5 bases at J, with 5 bases between the two ends. The J gene is TRBJ1-2, the V gene TRBV24-1; D is unresolved. Sequencing was done on a sample of PBMCs or T cells enriched from blood (not recorded which). This TCR derives from a middle-aged woman who had been exposed to COVID-19. CDR3 region: CATSDSSYGYTF. The CDR3 DNA follows: TGTGCCACCAGTGATTCCTCGTATGGCTACACCTTC.